The sequence of this TCR beta chain was determined in a study of beta chain features in type 1 diabetes. Findings and caveats of the study: Researchers report that Type 1 diabetes patients had moderately but significantly shorter TCRB CDR3s across all four CD4+ subsets.

This clone was recorded a few times. Its antigen is still unknown. Every bit of the isolated RNA underwent reverse transcription, so sequencing read expressed TCRB transcripts. Sequenced by immunoSEQ multiplex PCR; TCRdb stores in-frame clones only, minus some. This sample has hundreds of thousands of clones, with 10% to 15% found just once. The CDR3 has 15 residues. Per germline, CDR1 SNHLY and CDR2 FYNNEI. V dropped 6 bases and J dropped 4; count of bases not matched to a gene: 11. The specimen sequenced was naive CD4+ T cells from blood. The chain is built from TRBV2 and TRBJ1-1; TRBD1 aligns across 7 bases. This sequence originates from a man aged 18 to 30 with type 1 diabetes. CDR3 sequence (DNA): TGTGCCAGCAGCCCCCTGGGACAGTCGGGCACTGAAGCTTTCTTT. It translates to CASSPLGQSGTEAFF.